The 25 T cell receptor beta chains reported below all come from one sample, sequenced in a study of T cell changes during pregnancy in multiple sclerosis. Sequenced by immunoSEQ multiplex PCR; TCRdb stores in-frame clones only, minus some. In the table there are some 71,000 clones, approximately 91% of which are singletons. Sequencing was performed on peripheral blood, taken in the third trimester of pregnancy. These TCRs come from a female donor with multiple sclerosis, enrolled in a pregnancy study.

This clone was observed once. The chain employs TRBV13 and TRBJ1-5; 7 bases map to TRBD1. CDR3 length equals 15 residues. CDR1 and CDR2 from the germline V gene are PRHDT and FYEKMQ (reference sequence). The junction had 5 bases not matched to a gene; V was cut back by 3 bases and J by 3 bases. CDR3 nucleotide sequence: TGTGCCAGCAGCTTGGGCAGGGGGGACAATCAGCCCCAGCATTTT. Residues: CASSLGRGDNQPQHF.

The chain uses TRBV7-2 and TRBJ1-4; 8 positions agree with TRBD1. The length of the CDR3 is 15 residues. V gave up 5 bases and J gave up 4 bases; unmatched junction bases: 6. Germline CDR1 is SGHTA and CDR2 is FQGNSA. In nucleotides, the CDR3 is TGTGCCAGCAGCACGACAGGGGTTCTTAATGAAAAACTGTTTTTT. This gives the protein CASSTTGVLNEKLFF.

The chain is built from TRBV6-6 and TRBJ1-1; D not resolved. Germline V gene data show CDR1 as MNHNY and CDR2 as SVGAGI (reference sequence). The CDR3 consists of 14 residues. V was trimmed by 7 bases and J by 3 bases, leaving 15 bases between them. CDR3 sequence reads: CASTAGGIDTEAFF. The CDR3, as DNA: TGTGCCAGCACCGCGGGAGGGATTGACACTGAAGCTTTCTTT.

This clone was counted only a few times. The chain recombines TRBV5-6 with TRBJ2-3; perhaps TRBD2 as D (5 bases). The V and J ends lost 2 bases and 4 bases respectively, with 14 bases between them. The V gene's germline CDR1 is SGHDT and CDR2 YYEEEE. This CDR3 spans 15 amino acids. The CDR3 nucleotides read TGTGCCAGCAGCTTTCGGGGTTTGTATGCAGATACGCAGTATTTT. Protein sequence: CASSFRGLYADTQYF.

The chain recombines TRBV10-3 with TRBJ2-1; 8 nucleotides agree with TRBD2. Per germline, CDR1 ENHRY and CDR2 SYGVKD. J lost 7 bases, V lost 9 bases, and 8 bases had no gene match. The CDR3 runs to 13 residues. The CDR3 sequence is CAISRGGLNEQFF. In nucleotides, the CDR3 is TGTGCCATAAGCCGGGGGGGCCTTAATGAGCAGTTCTTC.

This rearrangement joins TRBV4-3 to TRBJ1-3, with D tentatively TRBD1 (5 bases). This CDR3 has 15 residues. Per the germline V gene, CDR1 is LGHNA and CDR2 is YSLEER. The V and J ends lost 4 bases and 7 bases respectively, with 17 bases between them. The CDR3 reads CASSRGRGRSNTIYF. CDR3 nucleotide sequence: TGCGCCAGCAGCCGCGGAAGGGGTCGAAGTAACACCATATATTTT.

The chain combines TRBV5-1 with TRBJ1-1; D remains unclear. The CDR3 sequence is 13 residues long. CDR1 and CDR2 (germline): SGHRS, YFSETQ. Trimming stripped 2 bases from V and 6 bases from J, with 11 bases between. The CDR3 sequence: CASSFTVDAEAFF. The CDR3 DNA reads TGCGCCAGCAGCTTTACAGTCGACGCTGAAGCTTTCTTT.

The genes are TRBV6-6 and TRBJ1-1, with D possibly matching TRBD1 (6 bases). The CDR3 covers 13 residues. V lost 5 bases, J lost 1 base, and 8 bases lay in between. The germline gives CDR1 MNHNY, CDR2 SVGAGI (reference sequence). Here the CDR3 DNA reads TGTGCCAGCAGTCCAGGGGCGAACACTGAAGCTTTCTTT. Residues: CASSPGANTEAFF.

The J gene is TRBJ2-3, the V gene TRBV7-8; weak D call: TRBD2 (5 bases). Germline CDR1 and CDR2: SGHVS and FQNEAQ. CDR3 length equals 16 residues. Trimming removed 2 bases from V and 6 bases from J, with 18 bases in between. This CDR3 reads CASSLSGSVELDTQYF. The CDR3 nucleotides are TGTGCCAGCAGCTTATCGGGGTCAGTGGAGCTGGATACGCAGTATTTT.

The chain recombines TRBV7-9 with TRBJ2-7, with D maybe TRBD2 (6 bases). With 5 bases removed from V and 2 bases from J, the gap between germline ends came to 13 bases. The CDR3 contains 14 residues. The germline gives CDR1 SEHNR, CDR2 FQNEAQ (reference sequence). CDR3 protein: CASSLNPGAYEQYF. The CDR3 nucleotides read TGTGCCAGCAGCCTAAACCCGGGGGCCTACGAGCAGTACTTC.

V is TRBV11-2 and J is TRBJ2-2; a possible D gene is TRBD1 (6 bases). Per the germline V gene, CDR1 is SGHAT and CDR2 is FQNNGV. Trimming pared 3 bases from V and 4 bases from J, leaving 9 bases between. This CDR3 region has 14 residues. The CDR3 nucleotides are TGTGCCAGCAGCTTTAACAGGGTCACCGGGGAGCTGTTTTTT. Protein: CASSFNRVTGELFF.

The chain carries TRBV6-7 and TRBJ2-3; 11 bases match TRBD2. TRBV6-7 is classed as an ORF, of uncertain function. This CDR3 is built from 14 residues. Trimming cost V 10 bases and J 2 bases; bases outside gene matches: 5. CDR3 bases: TGTGCCACCGCACTAGCGGGGGACACAGATACGCAGTATTTT. This gives the protein CATALAGDTDTQYF.

The chain is built from TRBV4-1 and TRBJ1-1; 7 bases are shared with TRBD1. The germline V gene has CDR1 MGHRA and CDR2 YSYEKL. The CDR3 has 15 amino acids. The V gene end was trimmed by 4 bases and the J gene end by 1 base; junction bases not matched to a gene: 6. Here the CDR3 reads CASSPRQGPNTEAFF. The CDR3 nucleotides read TGCGCCAGCAGCCCTCGACAGGGCCCGAACACTGAAGCTTTCTTT.

In this sample, this clone turned up once. The V gene is TRBV10-2, the J gene TRBJ1-4, with D unresolved. The CDR3 is 18 residues long. CDR1 and CDR2 (germline): WSHSY, SAAADI. V was trimmed by 0 bases and J by 5 bases, leaving 19 bases between them. The CDR3 region is CASSESSRFRQLNEKLFF. The CDR3 DNA follows: TGCGCCAGCAGTGAGTCTTCAAGGTTTCGCCAACTAAATGAAAAACTGTTTTTT.

This chain joins TRBV19 and TRBJ1-1; 11 nucleotides match TRBD1. This CDR3 has 16 residues. After removal of 5 bases from V and 5 bases from J, the junction contained 10 bases not matched to a gene. Per germline, CDR1 LNHDA and CDR2 SQIVND (reference sequence). CDR3 region: CASSARDRGRGTEAFF. The CDR3 DNA reads TGTGCCAGTAGTGCCCGGGACAGGGGGAGGGGGACTGAAGCTTTCTTT.

The chain recombines TRBV7-2 with TRBJ2-3; D ambiguous. The CDR3 extends over 14 amino acids. V was shortened by 3 bases and J by 2 bases, with 9 bases between the two germline ends. Germline-derived CDR1 and CDR2 are SGHTA and FQGNSA. The CDR3 coding sequence is TGTGCCAGCAGCTTTCGACACGCCACAGATACGCAGTATTTT. Residues: CASSFRHATDTQYF.

This chain uses TRBV4-1 with TRBJ1-2; TRBD1 aligns across 7 bases. With 3 bases clipped from V and 1 base from J, the junction kept 2 bases outside the gene matches. The CDR3 sequence is 14 residues long. The V gene's germline CDR1 is MGHRA and CDR2 YSYEKL. CDR3 DNA sequence: TGCGCCAGCAGCCAGGGACAGCTTAACTATGGCTACACCTTC. Amino acids: CASSQGQLNYGYTF.

This chain connects TRBV7-2 to TRBJ1-5, with D possibly TRBD1 on 5 matching bases. V was shortened by 5 bases and J by 5 bases, with 10 bases between the two germline ends. The CDR3 sequence is 13 residues long. Germline CDR1 is SGHTA and CDR2 is FQGNSA. The CDR3 DNA reads TGTGCCAGCAGCATCATACAGGATCAGCCCCAGCATTTT. Translating gives CASSIIQDQPQHF.

The rearrangement uses TRBV7-3 and TRBJ2-1; 11 nucleotides agree with TRBD2. Germline CDR1 reads SGHTA; CDR2 reads FQGTGA. J gave up 4 bases and V 5 bases, and 4 bases lay outside the gene matches. CDR3 size: 15 residues. This CDR3 reads CASSLAGGLYNEQFF. CDR3 nucleotide sequence: TGTGCCAGCAGCCTAGCGGGGGGACTATACAATGAGCAGTTCTTC.

The V call is TRBV6-1, the J call TRBJ2-7, with D maybe TRBD1 (6 bases). Germline CDR1 reads MNHNS; CDR2 reads SASEGT. This CDR3 spans 13 amino acids. The germline V and J ends were trimmed by 5 bases and 5 bases, with 13 bases remaining between them. CDR3 residues: CASSPQGVHEQYF. Written as DNA, the CDR3 is TGTGCCAGCAGTCCACAGGGCGTCCACGAGCAGTACTTC.

The chain employs TRBV5-1 and TRBJ1-1; 9 positions match TRBD1. Trimming removed 4 bases from V and 9 bases from J; junction bases left unmatched: 10. The CDR3 consists of 14 residues. Per the germline V gene, CDR1 is SGHRS and CDR2 is YFSETQ. The CDR3 nucleotides read TGCGCCAGCAGCCCACAGGGGGCGTCGGGGAAAGCTTTCTTT. Translated: CASSPQGASGKAFF.

The chain joins TRBV12-5 to TRBJ1-2; no clear D gene. Trimming took off 4 bases at V and 3 bases at J, with 9 bases between the two ends. Germline lookup yields CDR1 LGHNT and CDR2 FRNRAP. CDR3 length: 13 amino acids. The CDR3 loop is CASGYQDYYGYTF. The CDR3 coding sequence is TGTGCTAGTGGTTACCAGGATTACTATGGCTACACCTTC. The complete variable domain, with remaining parts taken from reference TRBV12-5 and TRBJ1-2, reads DARVTQTPRHKVTEMGQEVTMRCQPILGHNTVFWYRQTMMQGLELLAYFRNRAPLDDSGMPKDRFSAEMPDATLATLKIQPSEPRDSAVYFCASGYQDYYGYTFGSGTRLTVV.

V and J are TRBV5-6 and TRBJ1-2, with a weak D call TRBD1 (5 bases). V lost 4 bases to trimming and J lost 0 bases, with 13 bases between them. CDR3 length equals 15 residues. The V gene's germline CDR1 is SGHDT and CDR2 YYEEEE. DNA of the CDR3: TGTGCCAGCAGCGCGGGACTCTCAGCTAACTATGGCTACACCTTC. Protein product: CASSAGLSANYGYTF.

The gene calls are TRBV11-2 and TRBJ2-5, with 10 bases lining up with TRBD1. From germline, CDR1 is SGHAT and CDR2 FQNNGV. V gave up 1 base and J gave up 5 bases; unmatched junction bases: 7. The CDR3 is 16 residues long. CDR3 protein: CASSLVGGTGVETQYF. In nucleotides, the CDR3 is TGTGCCAGCAGCTTAGTGGGTGGGACAGGGGTGGAGACCCAGTACTTC.

The chain joins TRBV5-1 to TRBJ2-5; TRBD2 is a possible D gene (6 bases). V was cut by 2 bases and J by 9 bases, with 17 bases left in between. The CDR3 contains 14 residues. CDR1 and CDR2 from the germline V gene are SGHRS and YFSETQ. The CDR3 DNA reads TGCGCCAGCAGCTTCCTATCTAGGGAGGAGGCCCAGTACTTC. Its translation: CASSFLSREEAQYF.